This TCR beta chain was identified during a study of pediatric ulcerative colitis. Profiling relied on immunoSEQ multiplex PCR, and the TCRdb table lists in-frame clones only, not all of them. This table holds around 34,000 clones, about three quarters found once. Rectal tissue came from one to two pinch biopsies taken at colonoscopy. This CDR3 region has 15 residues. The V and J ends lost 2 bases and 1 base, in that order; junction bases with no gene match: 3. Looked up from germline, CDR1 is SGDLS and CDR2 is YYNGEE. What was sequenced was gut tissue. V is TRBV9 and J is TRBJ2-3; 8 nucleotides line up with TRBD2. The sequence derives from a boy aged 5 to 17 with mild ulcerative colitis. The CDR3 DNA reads TGTGCCAGCAGCGTGATAGCGGGGCGCACAGATACGCAGTATTTT. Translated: CASSVIAGRTDTQYF. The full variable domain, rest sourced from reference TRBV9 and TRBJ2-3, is DSGVTQTPKHLITATGQRVTLRCSPRSGDLSVYWYQQSLDQGLQFLIQYYNGEERAKGNILERFSAQQFPDLHSELNLSSLELGDSALYFCASSVIAGRTDTQYFGPGTRLTVL.